This TCR beta chain originates from a study of tissue T cells after allogeneic stem cell transplantation (dated by TCRdb to between 2021 and 2024). Regarding the complete study: TCR beta repertoires were profiled across many tissues obtained from research autopsies of patients with and without GVHD, as well as in mouse models of GVHD. The human arm was a prospective observational study without blinding or randomization. Study-level results and caveats: Sampling depth was acknowledged as a limitation, and the patient cohort was both small and clinically heterogeneous. Only a few T cell clones appeared in more than one patient, yet motif-based clustering showed tissue-specific repertoire signatures that were shared between patients. Which tissue TCRs were alloreactive or antigen-specific was not determined in the study, and some of the clones might have been host cells that persisted. Within patients, how anatomically similar tissues were was a major factor shaping TCR repertoire composition, regardless of disease or transplant status. In both patients and mice, only a limited portion of the TCR repertoire detected in tissues was captured by blood and spleen T cells.

Per the publication, the time point label means: mouse harvest day 7 after allogeneic transplant. Each mouse graft consisted of 10^7 T-cell-depleted bone marrow cells plus 10^6 splenic CD5+ T cells and was given by tail vein injection. GVHD in mice was modeled with a major MHC-mismatch B6 (H2b) into BALB/c (H2d) model, and tissues were profiled at day 7 or 14. Mouse tissues and retro-orbital blood were harvested on day 7 or 14 post-transplant using separate sterile tools per animal; livers were flushed beforehand. Before genomic DNA isolation with the DNeasy Blood & Tissue Kit, mouse tissues were minced using razor blades in buffered saline. A remark on this clone: The specificity of this receptor is unknown. The gene names and germline sequences used here belong to the mouse.

Library preparation employed the immunoSEQ multiplex PCR assay. Adaptive Biotechnologies performed TCRbeta CDR3 sequencing at survey depth and reported CDR3 sequences, V/J genes, productive frequency, and template counts. TCR beta CDR3 regions were amplified from genomic DNA rather than RNA. In the paper's pipeline: Pairwise repertoire overlap between tissues was quantified with Jensen-Shannon divergence, where 1 means complete divergence and 0 identical. Based on pairwise JSD values, tissues were grouped by single-linkage agglomerative hierarchical clustering, and the results were shown as dendrograms. GLIPH2 was run on all patient samples with simulation_depth 1000, kmer_min_depth 3 and cdr3_length_cutoff 8, and groups with more than two unique CDR3s were retained. In a standardized tissue-overlap score, Jaccard GLIPH-group overlap across patients was extrapolated to a standard repertoire size of 1000 clones. Linear mixed-effect models, with tissue included as a fixed effect and individual included as a random effect, were used to assess associations of diversity with clinical or experimental variables. In TCRdb, the immuneACCESS table is reduced to in-frame sequences with V and J assigned. These tables do not hold every clone; where another copy was compared, an unresolved V gene accounts for under half, and the others remain unexplained. The D gene and trimming were derived from the DNA, and the V and J assignments and clone size from that table. Counted in this sample were 2,700 or so clones; approximately 52% of them appeared once. Around 27% of the sample belongs to the ten largest clones.

The TCR was taken from a female BALB/c mouse given C57BL/6 T cells with graft-versus-host disease after an allogeneic hematopoietic cell transplant. Material: spleen.

The CDR3: CASGSSQNTLYF. CDR3 DNA (partial): TGTGCCAGCGGGAGTAGTCAAAACACCTTGTAC. Here the chain combines TRBV13-2 and TRBJ2-4, with the D gene uncertain. The read is 1 residue too short to cover the CDR3 end, so that end is filled in from the germline J gene. The CDR1 and CDR2 encoded by the germline V gene (reference sequence) are NNHNN and SYGAGS. There are 12 amino acids in the CDR3, from cysteine to phenylalanine inclusive. The DNA has 33 bases, all within the CDR3, and is read from base 1. V is clipped by 5 bases and J by 0 bases, and the sequence between their germline boundaries is 4 bases long.